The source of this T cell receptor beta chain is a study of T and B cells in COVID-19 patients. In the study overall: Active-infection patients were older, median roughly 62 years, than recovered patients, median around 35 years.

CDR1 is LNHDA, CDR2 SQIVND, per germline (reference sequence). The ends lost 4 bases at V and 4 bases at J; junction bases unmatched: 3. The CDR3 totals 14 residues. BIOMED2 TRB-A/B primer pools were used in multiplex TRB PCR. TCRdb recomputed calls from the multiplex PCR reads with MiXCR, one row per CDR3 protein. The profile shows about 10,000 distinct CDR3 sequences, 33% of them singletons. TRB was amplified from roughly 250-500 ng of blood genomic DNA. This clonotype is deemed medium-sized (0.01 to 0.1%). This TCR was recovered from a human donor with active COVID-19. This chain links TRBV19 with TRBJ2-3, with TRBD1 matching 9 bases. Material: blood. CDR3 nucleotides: TGTGCCAGTAGTAAGGGACAGGGATCAGATACGCAGTATTTT. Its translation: CASSKGQGSDTQYF.